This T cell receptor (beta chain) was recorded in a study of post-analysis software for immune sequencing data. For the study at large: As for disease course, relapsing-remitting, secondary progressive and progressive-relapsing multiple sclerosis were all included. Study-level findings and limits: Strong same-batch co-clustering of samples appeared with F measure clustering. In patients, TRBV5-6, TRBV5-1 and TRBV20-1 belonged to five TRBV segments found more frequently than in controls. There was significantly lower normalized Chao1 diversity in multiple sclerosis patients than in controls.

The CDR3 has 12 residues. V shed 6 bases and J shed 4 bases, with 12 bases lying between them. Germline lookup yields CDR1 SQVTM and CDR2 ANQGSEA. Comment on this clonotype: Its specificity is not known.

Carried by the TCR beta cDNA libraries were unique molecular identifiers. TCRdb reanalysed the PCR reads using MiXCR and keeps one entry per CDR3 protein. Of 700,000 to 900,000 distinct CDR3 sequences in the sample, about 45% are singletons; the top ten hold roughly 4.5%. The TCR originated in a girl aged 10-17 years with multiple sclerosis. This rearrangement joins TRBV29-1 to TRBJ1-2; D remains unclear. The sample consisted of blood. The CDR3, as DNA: TGCAGCGTAGCTGACACCGGCTATGGCTACACCTTC. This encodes CSVADTGYGYTF. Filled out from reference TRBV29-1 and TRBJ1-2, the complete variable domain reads SAVISQKPSRDICQRGTSLTIQCQVDSQVTMMFWYRQQPGQSLTLIATANQGSEATYESGFVIDKFPISRPNLTFSTLTVSNMSPEDSSIYLCSVADTGYGYTFGSGTRLTVV.